This entry concerns a single TCR beta chain. The germline V gene encodes CDR1 SGHRS and CDR2 YFSETQ. The CDR3 contains 15 residues. V trimming: 4 bases; J trimming: 4 bases; junction bases outside the gene matches: 9. This sample is drawn from a study of T cells in Graves' hyperthyroidism and ophthalmopathy. Each 10 ml fresh peripheral blood draw supplied the PBMCs. Amplification targeted TCR beta CDR3 regions from RNA transcripts. In the first-round RT-PCR of the TCR CDR3, the HTBI primer set was used. TCRdb re-derived calls from the multiplex PCR reads in MiXCR, one entry per CDR3 protein. This table holds around 700,000 distinct CDR3 sequences, about 17% found once.

The sequence derives from a woman aged 50 to 65 with Graves' hyperthyroidism that later progressed to Graves' ophthalmopathy. The chain links TRBV5-1 to TRBJ2-5; 8 nucleotides line up with TRBD1. The sample was blood. The CDR3 loop reads CASSVRDRLRETQYF. The CDR3 bases are TGCGCCAGCAGCGTCAGGGACAGGCTCAGAGAGACCCAGTACTTC. Supplemented by reference TRBV5-1 and TRBJ2-5, the full variable domain reads KAGVTQTPRYLIKTRGQQVTLSCSPISGHRSVSWYQQTPGQGLQFLFEYFSETQRNKGNFPGRFSGRQFSNSRSEMNVSTLELGDSALYLCASSVRDRLRETQYFGPGTRLLVL.